This record covers a single T cell receptor (beta chain). The donors were adults (healthy and HIV-negative) with no recent acute infections or vaccinations. The data stem from a study of shared clonotypes between healthy human individuals. Here immunoSEQ multiplex PCR was the method, and the copy in TCRdb shows in-frame clones only, minus some. Counted here are 2,500,000 or so clones, roughly 90% occurring once; the ten biggest clones make up about 0.36%. The sequencing input was naive CD4+ T cells from PBMCs. Described subset: CD45RA+ positively selected. This clonotype was obtained from a man aged 18 to 30 in good health. Some clones in this sample may be carry-over from other donors' samples.

This CDR3 is CASSSNPSAGVQYF. The CDR3 DNA reads as TGTGCCAGCAGCTCTAATCCCTCGGCAGGAGTTCAGTACTTC. The rearrangement uses TRBV7-2 and TRBJ2-4, with D unclear. The CDR3 runs to 14 residues. The germline V gene has CDR1 SGHTA and CDR2 FQGNSA. V gave up 4 bases and J gave up 11 bases, with 18 bases separating them.